This T cell receptor (beta chain) was sequenced during a study of CD8+CD57+ T cells in acquired aplastic anemia. At the level of the study: The DNA of sorted CD4+ and CD8+ cells averaged approximately 3.3 ug. Healthy donor CD4+ samples were sequenced to a depth that averaged roughly 10 million reads. Study-level findings and limits: Significance was not reached for CD8+ Simpson's diversity between patients and controls. Both patients and controls carried the same twenty-nine CD8+ CDR3 sequences.

The CDR3 consists of 14 residues. The V segment lost 6 bases and the J segment 4 bases; nucleotides outside the gene matches: 8. Germline V gene data show CDR1 as SEHNR and CDR2 as FQNEAQ (reference sequence). The use of genomic DNA as template underpinned the TCR beta VDJ and CDR3 profiling. TCRdb reprocessed the reads with MiXCR, giving one entry per CDR3 protein. The sample lists 150,000 or so distinct CDR3 sequences; approximately 60% were seen once. Worth noting for this clonotype: Its antigen remains unknown.

The chain carries TRBV7-9 and TRBJ1-1, with 7 nucleotides matching TRBD1. The sample comprised sorted CD4+, CD8+, or CD8+CD57+ T cells (not recorded which) from PBMCs. The clonotype originates from a human donor in good health. CDR3 nucleotide sequence: TGTGCCAGCAGATTTGACAGGGTGAGCACTGAAGCTTTCTTT. Its protein product is CASRFDRVSTEAFF.